The TCR beta chain under discussion was sequenced for a study of control samples from healthy donors and cancer patients. The protocol was immunoSEQ multiplex PCR, while the TCRdb copy is restricted to in-frame clones and leaves out a portion. This sample has 170,000 or so clones, with approximately 94% found just once. Germline assignment: CDR1 MNHNY and CDR2 SVGAGI (reference sequence). The CDR3 is 12 amino acids. Trimming left V 0 bases short and J 8 bases short, with 4 bases between. Material: blood. The V call is TRBV6-6, the J call TRBJ1-4, with D uncertain. The sequence was obtained from a woman aged 18 to 35 in good health. CDR3 sequence: CASSYSGEKLFF. In nucleotides, the CDR3 is TGTGCCAGCAGTTACTCAGGGGAAAAACTGTTTTTT.